This T cell receptor (beta chain) was observed in a study of T cell repertoires in cytomegalovirus infection. The CDR3 has 13 amino acids. With 1 base removed from V and 1 base from J, the gap between germline ends came to 7 bases. Germline V lookup: CDR1 DFQATT, CDR2 SNEGSKA (reference sequence). TCRdb reanalysed the reads using MiXCR and keeps one entry per CDR3 protein. The sample records about 920,000 distinct CDR3 sequences, roughly 30% being singletons. Comments on this clonotype: Its antigen is as yet unknown.

This TCR was recovered from a human donor in good health (CMV status not recorded). Some clones in this sample may be carry-over from other donors' samples. Sample: cultured CD8+ T cells from PBMCs, taken from culture after CMV antigen stimulation. The chain employs TRBV20-1 and TRBJ1-1; D is undetermined. The CDR3 loop is CSARAAANTEAFF. In DNA, the CDR3 is TGCAGTGCTAGAGCGGCAGCGAACACTGAAGCTTTCTTT.